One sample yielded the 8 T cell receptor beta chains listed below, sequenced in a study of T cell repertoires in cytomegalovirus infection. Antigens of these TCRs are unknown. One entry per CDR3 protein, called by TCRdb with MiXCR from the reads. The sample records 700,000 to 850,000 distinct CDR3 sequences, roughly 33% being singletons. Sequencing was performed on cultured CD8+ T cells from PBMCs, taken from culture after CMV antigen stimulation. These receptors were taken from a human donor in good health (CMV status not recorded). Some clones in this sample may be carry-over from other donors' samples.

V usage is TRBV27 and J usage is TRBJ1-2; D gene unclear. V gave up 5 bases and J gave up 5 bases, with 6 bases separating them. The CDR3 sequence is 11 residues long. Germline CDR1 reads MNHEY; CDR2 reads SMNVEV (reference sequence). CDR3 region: CASSGVYGYTF. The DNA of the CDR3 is TGTGCCAGCAGTGGAGTTTATGGCTACACCTTC.

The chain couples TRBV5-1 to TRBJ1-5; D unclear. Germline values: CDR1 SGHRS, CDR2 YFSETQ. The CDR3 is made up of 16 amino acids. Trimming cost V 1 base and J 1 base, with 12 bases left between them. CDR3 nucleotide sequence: TGCGCCAGCAGCTTGAACGGACTCGAGAGCAATCAGCCCCAGCATTTT. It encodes CASSLNGLESNQPQHF.

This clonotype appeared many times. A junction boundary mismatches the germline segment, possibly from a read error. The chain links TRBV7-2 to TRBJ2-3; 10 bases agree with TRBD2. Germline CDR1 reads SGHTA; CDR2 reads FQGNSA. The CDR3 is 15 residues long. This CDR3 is CASSLDRTSGGRSNF. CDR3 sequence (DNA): TGTGCCAGCAGCTTAGATCGGACTAGCGGTGGTCGCAGTAATTTT.

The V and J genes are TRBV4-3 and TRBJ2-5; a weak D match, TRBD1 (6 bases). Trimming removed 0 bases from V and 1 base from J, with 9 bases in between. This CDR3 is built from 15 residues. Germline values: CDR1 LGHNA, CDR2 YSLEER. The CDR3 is CASSQDWGPQETQYF. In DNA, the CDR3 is TGCGCCAGCAGCCAAGATTGGGGGCCCCAAGAGACCCAGTACTTC.

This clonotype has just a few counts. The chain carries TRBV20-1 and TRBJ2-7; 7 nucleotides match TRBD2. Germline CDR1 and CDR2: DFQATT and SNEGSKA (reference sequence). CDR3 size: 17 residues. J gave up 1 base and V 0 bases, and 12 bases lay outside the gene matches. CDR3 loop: CSARDRGEGPVSYEQYF. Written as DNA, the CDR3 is TGCAGTGCTAGAGATCGGGGGGAGGGACCTGTTTCCTACGAGCAGTACTTC.

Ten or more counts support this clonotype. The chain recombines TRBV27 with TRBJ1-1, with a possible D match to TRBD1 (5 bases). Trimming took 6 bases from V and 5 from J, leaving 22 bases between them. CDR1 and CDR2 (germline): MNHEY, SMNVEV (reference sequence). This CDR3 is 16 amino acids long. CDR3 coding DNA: TGTGCCAGCAGCGCTAGGGCAGGGAAGGTGAGAACTGAAGCTTTCTTT. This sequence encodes CASSARAGKVRTEAFF.

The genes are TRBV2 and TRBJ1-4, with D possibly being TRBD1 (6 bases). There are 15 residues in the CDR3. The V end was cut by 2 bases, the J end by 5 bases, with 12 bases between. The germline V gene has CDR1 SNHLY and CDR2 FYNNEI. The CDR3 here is CASSEWGGPNEKLFF. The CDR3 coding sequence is TGTGCCAGCAGTGAATGGGGGGGCCCCAATGAAAAACTGTTTTTT.

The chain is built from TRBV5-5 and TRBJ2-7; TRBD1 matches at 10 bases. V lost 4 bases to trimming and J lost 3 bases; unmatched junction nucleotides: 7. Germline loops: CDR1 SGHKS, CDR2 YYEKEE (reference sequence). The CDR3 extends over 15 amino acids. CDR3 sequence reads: CASSPGQGGGYEQYF. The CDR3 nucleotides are TGTGCCAGCAGCCCCGGACAGGGGGGAGGCTACGAGCAGTACTTC. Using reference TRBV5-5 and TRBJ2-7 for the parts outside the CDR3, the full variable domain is DAGVTQSPTHLIKTRGQQVTLRCSPISGHKSVSWYQQVLGQGPQFIFQYYEKEERGRGNFPDRFSARQFPNYSSELNVNALLLGDSALYLCASSPGQGGGYEQYFGPGTRLTVT.